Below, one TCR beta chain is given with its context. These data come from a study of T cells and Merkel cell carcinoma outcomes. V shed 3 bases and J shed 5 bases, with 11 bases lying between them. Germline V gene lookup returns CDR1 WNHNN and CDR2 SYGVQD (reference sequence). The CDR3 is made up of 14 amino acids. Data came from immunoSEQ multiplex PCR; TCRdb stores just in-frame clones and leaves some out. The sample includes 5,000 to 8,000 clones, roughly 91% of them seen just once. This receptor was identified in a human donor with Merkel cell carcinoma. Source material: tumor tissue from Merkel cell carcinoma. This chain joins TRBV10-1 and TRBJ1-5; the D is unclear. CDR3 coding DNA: TGCGCCAGCAGTGAAGGCGGCTCGCATCAGCCCCAGCATTTT. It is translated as CASSEGGSHQPQHF.